This section outlines one T cell receptor (beta chain) sequence together with its context. What it binds is not known. Assay used: immunoSEQ multiplex PCR; TCRdb lists only in-frame clones, some missing. The sample shows 40,000 to 55,000 clones, about nine tenths of them seen only once. Each patient experienced a relapse that followed autologous stem cell transplantation, and brentuximab vedotin exposure varied. Best response was recorded as complete response, partial response or progressive disease. The data originate from a study of PD-1 blockade in classical Hodgkin lymphoma. Across the study: Nivolumab was given intravenously to patients at 3 mg/kg every 2 weeks.

The germline gives CDR1 WNHNN, CDR2 SYGVQD (reference sequence). V was pared by 4 bases and J by 5 bases, with 5 bases of the junction left unmatched. CDR3 size: 14 residues. Study outcomes and limitations: By cycle point C4D1, TCR diversity had risen significantly in CD4+ cells (but not CD8+ cells). According to reports, newly diagnosed patients had lower baseline TCR diversity than healthy donors, and relapsed/refractory patients had lower baseline TCR diversity still.

The sequencing used peripheral blood mononuclear cells (PBMCs), collected at baseline. The chain combines TRBV10-1 with TRBJ2-3, with 8 bases matching TRBD2. This TCR was recovered from a human donor with classical Hodgkin lymphoma. As DNA, the CDR3 is TGCGCCAGCAGTGCAGCGGGAGCGGTAGATACGCAGTATTTT. Translation gives CASSAAGAVDTQYF.